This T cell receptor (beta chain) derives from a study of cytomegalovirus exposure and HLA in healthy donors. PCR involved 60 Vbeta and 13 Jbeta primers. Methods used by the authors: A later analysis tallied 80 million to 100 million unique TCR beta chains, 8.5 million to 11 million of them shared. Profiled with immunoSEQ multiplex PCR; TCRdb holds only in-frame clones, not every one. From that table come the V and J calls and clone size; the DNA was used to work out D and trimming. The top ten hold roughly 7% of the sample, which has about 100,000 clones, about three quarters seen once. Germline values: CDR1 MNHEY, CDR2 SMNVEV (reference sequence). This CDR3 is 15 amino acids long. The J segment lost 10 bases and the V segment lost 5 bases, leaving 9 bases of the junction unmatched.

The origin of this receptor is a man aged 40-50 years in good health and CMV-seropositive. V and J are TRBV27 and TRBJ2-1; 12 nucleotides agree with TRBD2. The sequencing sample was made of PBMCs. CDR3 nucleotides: TGTGCCAGCAGTCCCCCGACTAGCGGGAGAGGCGAGCAGTTCTTC. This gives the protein CASSPPTSGRGEQFF.